Each of the 5 T cell receptor beta chains below was sequenced from the same sample in a study of cytomegalovirus exposure and HLA in healthy donors. Amplification used 60 Vbeta primers and 13 Jbeta primers. The table came from immunoSEQ multiplex PCR; TCRdb's copy has only in-frame clones and leaves some out. The sample includes approximately 160,000 clones, around 81% of them seen just once. The specimen was PBMCs. These receptors originate from a man in his forties or fifties in good health and CMV-seronegative.

J is TRBJ1-1 and V is TRBV18, with 7 bases that match TRBD1. Germline assignment: CDR1 KGHSH and CDR2 LQKENI. V lost 2 bases, J lost 4 bases, and 4 bases stayed unmatched. The CDR3 has 14 amino acids. CDR3 region: CASSPGRGFTEAFF. CDR3 DNA sequence: TGTGCCAGCTCACCAGGCAGGGGGTTCACTGAAGCTTTCTTT.

The gene calls are TRBV27 and TRBJ2-1, with 9 bases aligning to TRBD2. This CDR3 spans 18 amino acids. Germline V gives CDR1 MNHEY, CDR2 SMNVEV (reference sequence). J gave up 5 bases and V 1 base, and 12 bases lay outside the gene matches. The CDR3 spells CASSLLGAGTSLNNEQFF. In nucleotides, the CDR3 is TGTGCCAGCAGTTTATTAGGAGCCGGGACTAGCCTGAACAATGAGCAGTTCTTC.

The chain combines TRBV30 with TRBJ1-2, with D uncertain. The V gene lost 0 bases and the J gene lost 6 bases, with 14 bases spanning the gap. The CDR3 extends over 14 amino acids. The germline V gene encodes CDR1 GTSNPN and CDR2 SVGIG (reference sequence). The CDR3 protein is CAWSVITGYNGYTF. The CDR3 DNA reads TGTGCCTGGAGTGTAATTACCGGGTATAATGGCTACACCTTC.

This rearrangement joins TRBV30 to TRBJ2-7; a weak D match, TRBD2 (6 bases). This CDR3 is built from 14 residues. CDR1 is GTSNPN, CDR2 SVGIG, per germline (reference sequence). V lost 0 bases to trimming and J lost 0 bases, with 9 bases between them. CDR3 DNA sequence: TGTGCCTGGAGTGTTGGCGGGACCTCCTACGAGCAGTACGTC. As protein: CAWSVGGTSYEQYV.

J is TRBJ2-3 and V is TRBV5-1; 8 positions match TRBD1. Germline trimming cut 2 bases from V and 7 bases from J; bases unmatched to any gene: 12. This CDR3 has 16 residues. Looked up from germline, CDR1 is SGHRS and CDR2 is YFSETQ. The CDR3 region has the DNA TGCGCCAGCAGCTTATTTCCCGGGACAGGTGGAAATACGCAGTATTTT. Translating it yields CASSLFPGTGGNTQYF.